These T cell receptor beta chains were read from a single sample in a study of shared clonotypes between healthy human individuals. Sequencing used immunoSEQ multiplex PCR; TCRdb keeps in-frame clones, though not all of them. The repertoire holds over 950,000 clones, with around 77% as singletons. Material: memory CD4+ T cells from PBMCs. The receptors here all came from a man aged 18 to 29 in good health. Some clones in this sample may be carry-over from other donors' samples. CDR3s include the opening cysteine and the closing phenylalanine or tryptophan. The order of the fields is J gene, D gene, CDR3 length, V gene, clone size, CDR3 protein, CDR3 DNA. A D gene is named only where the DNA matches it firmly. The size of a clone is reported for some rows only, either as once, few or many, or as a class for expanded clones.

>TRBJ2-5|-|15|TRBV4-1|-
CASSQSSPGEETQYF
TGCGCCAGCAGCCAATCGTCTCCCGGCGAAGAGACCCAGTACTTC
>TRBJ2-7|TRBD1|16|TRBV4-2|-
CASSREGQGSSYEQYF
TGTGCCAGCAGCCGGGAGGGACAGGGGAGCTCCTACGAGCAGTACTTC
>TRBJ2-1|TRBD1|18|TRBV2|-
CASSDRGPGIRHYNEQFF
TGTGCCAGCAGCGACAGGGGCCCCGGAATTAGACACTACAATGAGCAGTTCTTC
>TRBJ2-5|-|14|TRBV29-1|-
CSVVGHLDPETQYF
TGCAGCGTTGTGGGACACCTGGACCCAGAGACCCAGTACTTC
>TRBJ2-1|-|13|TRBV14|-
CASSQGTYNEQFF
TGTGCCAGCAGCCAAGGGACCTACAATGAGCAGTTCTTC
>TRBJ2-7|TRBD2|15|TRBV5-6|-
CASSLRPSGPLEQYF
TGTGCCAGCAGCTTGCGACCTAGCGGCCCTCTCGAGCAGTACTTC
>TRBJ2-2|-|12|TRBV18|-
CASSPDTGELFF
TGTGCCAGCTCACCAGACACCGGGGAGCTGTTTTTT
>TRBJ2-7|-|11|TRBV28|-
CASSGRSEQYF
TGTGCCAGCAGTGGCAGGTCTGAGCAGTACTTC
>TRBJ1-2|-|14|TRBV18|few
CASSPPLDIGGYTF
TGTGCCAGCTCACCACCCCTAGACATCGGTGGCTACACCTTC
>TRBJ1-1|-|13|TRBV27|-
CASSSVWGTEAFF
TGTGCCAGCAGTTCCGTTTGGGGCACTGAAGCTTTCTTT
>TRBJ1-2|TRBD1|18|TRBV15|-
CATSRDLRASTGHYGYTF
TGTGCCACCAGCAGAGACCTTCGGGCTTCGACAGGGCACTATGGCTACACCTTC
>TRBJ2-6|-|15|TRBV5-6|many
CASSLGVSGANVLTF
TGTGCCAGCAGCTTGGGTGTCTCTGGGGCCAACGTCCTGACTTTC
>TRBJ2-7|-|11|TRBV9|-
CASSSGVEQYF
TGTGCCAGCAGCTCGGGCGTCGAGCAGTACTTC
>TRBJ2-5|-|15|TRBV4-1|-
CASSQAGSYQETQYF
TGCGCCAGCAGCCAAGCTGGGAGTTATCAAGAGACCCAGTACTTC
>TRBJ1-6|TRBD1|16|TRBV5-6|-
CASSLSGTGDGSPLHF
TGTGCCAGCAGCTTGAGTGGGACAGGGGACGGTTCACCCCTCCACTTT
>TRBJ2-7|-|13|TRBV30|-
CAWSRGAPYEQYF
TGTGCCTGGAGTAGAGGGGCCCCCTACGAGCAGTACTTC
>TRBJ2-1|TRBD1|16|TRBV19|-
CASSIDSGQGLYEQFF
TGTGCCAGTAGTATAGATTCGGGACAGGGGTTGTATGAGCAGTTCTTC
>TRBJ2-4|TRBD2|18|TRBV11-2|-
CASRALAGGPGGKNIQYF
TGTGCCAGCAGAGCCCTAGCGGGAGGGCCTGGGGGCAAAAACATTCAGTACTTC
>TRBJ2-7|-|13|TRBV5-1|-
CASSFGAPYEQYF
TGCGCCAGCAGCTTCGGGGCCCCCTACGAGCAGTACTTC
>TRBJ1-2|-|14|TRBV27|once
CASTRDGRTDGYTF
TGTGCCAGCACTAGGGACGGACGAACCGATGGCTACACCTTC
>TRBJ2-1|-|15|TRBV9|-
CASSLDGNSYNEQFF
TGTGCCAGCAGCCTAGACGGTAACTCCTACAATGAGCAGTTCTTC
>TRBJ2-1|TRBD2|15|TRBV5-1|-
CASSSRTSAYNEQFF
TGCGCCAGCAGTTCCAGGACTAGCGCATACAATGAGCAGTTCTTC
>TRBJ2-7|-|12|TRBV10-2|-
CASSTLGQEQYF
TGCGCCAGCAGCACGCTAGGGCAAGAGCAGTACTTC
>TRBJ1-2|TRBD1|14|TRBV7-2|-
CASSARTGEYGYTF
TGTGCCAGCAGCGCCCGGACAGGGGAATATGGCTACACCTTC
>TRBJ2-2|-|12|TRBV19|-
CASSQLPGELFF
TGTGCCAGTAGCCAGCTTCCCGGGGAGCTGTTTTTT
>TRBJ2-7|-|14|TRBV5-1|-
CASSLTGGAYEQYF
TGCGCCAGCAGCTTGACGGGGGGCGCGTACGAGCAGTACTTC
>TRBJ1-5|-|14|TRBV25-1|many
CASNPGTSNQPQHF
TGTGCCAGCAATCCCGGGACCAGCAATCAGCCCCAGCATTTT
>TRBJ2-3|TRBD2|16|TRBV19|-
CASSIGLARGTDTQYF
TGTGCCAGTAGTATCGGACTAGCGAGAGGTACAGATACGCAGTATTTT
>TRBJ1-3|-|18|TRBV5-6|-
CASSYVASPFYSGNTIYF
TGTGCCAGCAGCTACGTGGCGTCCCCCTTTTACTCTGGAAACACCATATATTTT